This TCR beta chain was recorded in a study of shared clonotypes between healthy human individuals. A word on this clone: Its antigen is unidentified.

V lost 4 bases, J lost 1 base, and 13 bases lay in between. The CDR3 sequence is 14 residues long. The V gene's germline CDR1 is SQVTM and CDR2 ANQGSEA. Points from the study as a whole: Some naive CD4 clonotypes, 4% to 6%, turned up in common across several donors. The study's rarefaction showed incomplete sorted-subset sequencing despite large depth.

This table comes from immunoSEQ multiplex PCR, and its TCRdb copy is limited to in-frame clones, with some not included. The sample holds hundreds of thousands of clones; less than 96% are singletons and the top ten take approximately 0.06%. The chain employs TRBV29-1 and TRBJ2-5; D might be TRBD2 (6 bases). Material: naive CD4+ T cells sorted from blood. Subset specified: CD45RA+ positively selected. This sequence originates from a woman aged 25 to 45 in good health. The CDR3 DNA sequence: TGCAGCGTTGGTCCGCGACTAGGCCAAGAGACCCAGTACTTC. Translation gives CSVGPRLGQETQYF.